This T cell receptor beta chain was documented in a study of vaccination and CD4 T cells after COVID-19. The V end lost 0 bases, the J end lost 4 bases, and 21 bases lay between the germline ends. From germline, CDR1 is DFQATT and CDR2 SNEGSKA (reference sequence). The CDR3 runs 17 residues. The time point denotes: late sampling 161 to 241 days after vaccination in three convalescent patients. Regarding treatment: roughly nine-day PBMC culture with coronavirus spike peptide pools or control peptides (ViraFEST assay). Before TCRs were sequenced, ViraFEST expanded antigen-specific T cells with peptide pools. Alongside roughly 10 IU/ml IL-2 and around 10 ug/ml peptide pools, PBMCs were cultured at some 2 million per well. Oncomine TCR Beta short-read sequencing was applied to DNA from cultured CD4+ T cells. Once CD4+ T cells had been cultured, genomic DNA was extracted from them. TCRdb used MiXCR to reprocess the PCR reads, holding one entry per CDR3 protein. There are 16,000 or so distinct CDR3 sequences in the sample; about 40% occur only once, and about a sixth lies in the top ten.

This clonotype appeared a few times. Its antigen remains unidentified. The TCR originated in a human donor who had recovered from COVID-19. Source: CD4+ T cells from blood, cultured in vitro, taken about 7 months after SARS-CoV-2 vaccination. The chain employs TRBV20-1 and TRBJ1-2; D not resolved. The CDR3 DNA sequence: TGCAGTGCTAGAGATCGGCGGCAAGCCTATCTAAGCTATGGCTACACCTTC. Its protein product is CSARDRRQAYLSYGYTF.